This T cell receptor (beta chain) is drawn from a study of CD8 T cells in ankylosing spondylitis. This clonotype was seen many times. What it binds is not known. CDR1 and CDR2 (germline): SGHVS, FNYEAQ. With 5 bases removed from V and 4 bases from J, the gap between germline ends came to 13 bases. The CDR3 totals 14 residues. Each CDR3 protein gets one entry after TCRdb re-called the 5' RACE reads with MiXCR. The data contain 700,000 to 850,000 distinct CDR3 sequences, about 11% of them singletons. Study results and limitations: According to the report, clones linked to the disease were significantly enriched in matched synovial fluid samples taken from ankylosing spondylitis patients. The study identified a TCR beta motif of several highly homologous variants that appeared characteristic of ankylosing spondylitis blood. Disease-associated clones were CD8+ and fairly uncommon in peripheral blood.

The specimen sequenced was blood, either unsorted or a sorted T cell fraction (not recorded which). This chain uses TRBV7-6 with TRBJ2-3; D gene ambiguous. The sequence was obtained from a male donor with ankylosing spondylitis. Here the CDR3 DNA reads TGTGCCAGCAGCCTTGAATGGGTTCCAGATACGCAGTATTTT. This encodes CASSLEWVPDTQYF.